This T cell receptor beta chain was observed in a study of blood T cell repertoires in COVID-19. The V end lost 1 base, the J end lost 2 bases, and 11 bases lay between the germline ends. The CDR3 has 15 residues. Per the germline V gene, CDR1 is LGHDT and CDR2 is YNNKEL (reference sequence). TCRdb keeps only in-frame clones here, not all; method: immunoSEQ multiplex PCR. The sample has some 45,000 clones, about 89% seen once; the top ten hold around 6%. This sequence was found in a man between 65 and 85 years old with active COVID-19. V usage is TRBV3-1 (or the pseudogene TRBV3-2) and J usage is TRBJ2-5; D remains unclear. The material sequenced was peripheral blood. DNA of the CDR3: TGTGCCAGCAGCCAAGGGCAGACACAGCAAGAGACCCAGTACTTC. It yields the protein CASSQGQTQQETQYF.